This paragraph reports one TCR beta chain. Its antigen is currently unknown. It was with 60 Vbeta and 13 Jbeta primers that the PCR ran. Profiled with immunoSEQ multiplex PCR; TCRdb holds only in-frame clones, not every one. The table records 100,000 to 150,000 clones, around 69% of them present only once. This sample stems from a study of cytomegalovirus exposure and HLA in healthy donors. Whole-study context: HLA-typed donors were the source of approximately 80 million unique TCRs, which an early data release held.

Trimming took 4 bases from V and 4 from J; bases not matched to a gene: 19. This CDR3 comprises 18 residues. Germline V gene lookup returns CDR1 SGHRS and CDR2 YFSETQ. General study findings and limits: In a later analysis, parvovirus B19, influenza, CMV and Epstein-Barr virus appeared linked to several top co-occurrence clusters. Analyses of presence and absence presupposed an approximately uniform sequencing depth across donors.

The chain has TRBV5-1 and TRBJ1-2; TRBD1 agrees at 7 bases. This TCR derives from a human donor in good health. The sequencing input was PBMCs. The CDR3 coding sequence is TGCGCCAGCAGCCCCGTCGGGTTACTAGGGGGCGCAGGCTATGGCTACACCTTC. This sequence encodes CASSPVGLLGGAGYGYTF.